This T cell receptor beta chain was recovered during a study of shared clonotypes between healthy human individuals (TCRdb year 2020). Concerning the study at large: A couple of women and a few men aged 18 to 49 years were included in the cohort. To estimate repertoire size and how much clonotype sharing occurs between individuals, the study deeply sequenced the blood TCR repertoires of five or six healthy adults. Libraries were prepared and TCR repertoires were sequenced by different laboratories using diverse techniques, in order to increase sequencing depth and limit assay-specific biases. Per donor, three plates each were used for CD4 naive and CD4 memory, two for CD8 naive, and one for CD8 memory. Between about 0.9 and 9 billion PBMCs per donor were obtained by leukapheresis. The paper's findings and limits, for the study overall: Incomplete sequencing was indicated by rarefaction of sorted-subset datasets, despite the large sequencing depth. Pairwise subsampling led to the expectation that sequencing depth would affect the degree of clonotype sharing among donors. Sharing across a handful of donors was observed for roughly 5.4% of naive CD4, 3.5% of naive CD8, over 2% of memory CD4, and roughly 0.4% of memory CD8 clonotypes. Compared with non-shared clonotypes, the clonotypes found in all four sorted-subset donors had higher generation probabilities. Naive subsets generally had larger estimated clonotype richness than memory subsets. Only blood was sampled, and tissue TCR repertoires likely differ from those in blood. Because the study included a small number of donors, the genetic and exposure-history diversity represented was limited.

Using the deep immunoSEQ assay, multiplex PCR amplified TCR CDR3 regions from genomic DNA. For each cell subset, the extracted genomic DNA was distributed evenly across all wells of several immunoSEQ 96-well plates, and each plate served as one replicate. Each replicate PCR for sorted subsets received about 210 ng genomic DNA, equal to about 30,000 T cell genomes. Purified libraries were measured with a Qubit 3.0 fluorometer, size-checked on a Bioanalyzer 2100, and measured again with the KAPA Library Quantification kit. Each immunoSEQ 96-well plate was sequenced on its own single-read 150-cycle Illumina NextSeq 550 flow cell. The original methods were these. Because the immunoSEQ output held only junctional sequences and lacked quality scores, the filtering could not match the filtering applied to full-length reads. To assign V/J genes and CDR3, sequences were annotated against IMGT germline references using PyIR, a Python wrapper for IgBLAST v1.9. Reads with weak V/J assignments (E-value above 1e-6), missing CDR3, stop codons, out-of-frame junctions, or ambiguous translated residues were removed. V3J clonotypes were defined as sequences sharing an identical inferred V gene, J gene, and CDR3 amino acid sequence. Percentage overlap between repertoires was calculated by dividing the number of shared unique clonotypes by the size of the smaller repertoire. Repertoire richness was assessed with RTK rarefaction, the Chao1 estimator, and Recon v2.1 estimates of unobserved clonotypes. Generation probabilities were computed with OLGA for all TCRbeta clonotypes obtained by the gDNA method from several donors. The table comes from immuneACCESS by way of TCRdb, which keeps in-frame sequences with V and J called. Part of the clones is missing from these tables; in studies checked, under half for an unresolved V gene and the rest for unknown reasons. The V and J calls and clone size are taken from that table; D and trimming were inferred from the DNA. Recorded for this sample are some 1.5 million clones; 95% to 99% of them occurred a single time. 0.4% to 0.55% of the sample rests with the top ten.

Taken from cysteine to phenylalanine, the CDR3 has 13 residues. Only the CDR3 DNA stays, 39 bases, in frame from base 1. V drops 4 bases and J drops 4 bases, leaving 11 bases in between. For CDR1 and CDR2, the germline V gene lists SGHRS and YFSETQ. Donors were healthy HIV-negative adults with no recently reported acute infections or vaccinations. Every donor was a Caucasian adult living in Nashville, Tennessee, USA. CD4+ T cells were enriched by magnetic negative selection, after which naive cells were positively selected on CD45RA and the negative fraction was taken as the memory subset. Blood was obtained by leukapheresis, after which PBMCs were separated by Ficoll-Histopaque density gradient centrifugation and cryopreserved in liquid nitrogen vapor phase. Analytical flow cytometry was used to check the purity and quantity of every magnetically sorted T cell population. Each sorted fraction had its genomic DNA isolated and then quantified by UV absorbance on a Nanodrop 2000c.

A note on this clone: Its target antigen remains unknown. Per-base quality was not reported, and no clone a single base away is much larger than it. The sample holds other DNA sequences that translate to the same CDR3.

The source of this sequence is a young man in good health. The sequencing sample was made of naive CD4+ T cells sorted from blood. Explained via the paper, the cell subset or site label denotes: CD45RA+ positively selected. The V gene is TRBV5-1 and the J gene is TRBJ1-2; D gene: possibly TRBD1, on 6 matching bases. The nucleotide sequence is given as TGCGCCAGCAGCCCTGGACAGAGCTATGGCTACACCTTC. This codes for CASSPGQSYGYTF.